The clone carrying this T cell receptor (beta chain) was counted only a few times. The antigen is undetermined. These data come from a study of human T cells and chemical hapten exposure. Study-wide background: Across samples, TCR yields varied, mostly owing to small differences in pooled library volumes. Regarding the study as a whole: Patch test score rose with PT1 expanded TCR count, significant at thresholds 8, 16 and 32, not 4.

Noted time point: patch test 3, about 24 weeks after DPC sensitization. Treatment in this sample: therapeutic diphenylcyclopropenone sensitization with weekly scalp DPC. Whole blood, unfractionated, served as the material for total RNA extraction. Within the library, unique molecular identifiers were attached to each individual cDNA molecule. TCRdb ran MiXCR on the RACE reads and lists one entry per CDR3 protein. The table lists 210,000 or so distinct CDR3 sequences, 24% of them singletons. The CDR3 length is 15 residues. The germline V and J ends were trimmed by 0 bases and 4 bases, with 12 bases remaining between them. Germline lookup yields CDR1 KGHSH and CDR2 LQKENI.

This receptor was taken from a woman aged 40 to 50 with alopecia areata. Some clones in this sample may be carry-over from other donors' samples. This chain joins TRBV18 and TRBJ1-2; possible D gene TRBD1, 5 bases. This material consisted of whole blood, taken in connection with sensitization to the hapten diphenylcyclopropenone (DPC). The CDR3 here is CASSPPGVQGYGYTF. CDR3 DNA: TGTGCCAGCTCACCACCGGGGGTTCAGGGCTATGGCTACACCTTC. Filled out from reference TRBV18 and TRBJ1-2, the complete variable domain reads NAGVMQNPRHLVRRRGQEARLRCSPMKGHSHVYWYRQLPEEGLKFMVYLQKENIIDESGMPKERFSAEFPKEGPSILRIQQVVRGDSAAYFCASSPPGVQGYGYTFGSGTRLTVV.